The present T cell receptor (beta chain) was sequenced within a study of OX40 agonist ivuxolimab in advanced cancers. Study details: Patients were treated with ivuxolimab, an agonistic anti-OX40 (CD134) antibody.

Only in-frame clones appear in the TCRdb table, and some are missing; sequencing was by immunoSEQ multiplex PCR. Among under 20,000 clones listed, 75% to 85% were seen once. The V gene's germline CDR1 is SGHVS and CDR2 FQNEAQ. Between the trimmed V and J ends, which lost 5 bases and 10 bases, there was a span of 12 bases. The CDR3 extends over 12 amino acids. At baseline, cycle 4 day 1, and cycle 7 day 1, blood was sampled. The TCR was taken from an adult with an advanced solid tumor such as melanoma, head and neck, liver or kidney cancer. V and J are TRBV7-8 and TRBJ2-1; unclear D gene. Here the sequenced sample was CD4+ or CD8+ T cells sorted from blood, taken in a trial of the OX40 agonist ivuxolimab. Written as DNA, the CDR3 is TGTGCCAGCAGCCGGACCCCGTGGGAGCAGTTCTTC. This translates into CASSRTPWEQFF.